The 5 T cell receptor beta chains below come from one sample, sequenced in a study of T-cell reconstitution after alpha-beta-depleted transplantation in children. Unique molecular identifiers were incorporated into the prepared TCRbeta library. A single record per CDR3 protein comes from TCRdb applying MiXCR to the PCR reads. The sample yields over 85,000 distinct CDR3 sequences, 10% seen once. The material was PBMCs from the stem cell graft donor, obtained from the stem cell graft. The source is a human donor who donated a stem cell graft to a child with acute lymphoblastic leukemia.

Ten or more counts support this clonotype. The genes are TRBV29-1 and TRBJ2-2, with D tentatively TRBD1 (5 bases). Germline V gene data show CDR1 as SQVTM and CDR2 as ANQGSEA. V gave up 2 bases and J gave up 6 bases, with 10 bases separating them. CDR3 length: 13 residues. The CDR3 spells CSVEPGRPGELFF. In nucleotides, the CDR3 is TGCAGCGTTGAACCAGGGCGTCCCGGGGAGCTGTTTTTT.

This clonotype has a count of ten or more. The chain joins TRBV12-3 or TRBV12-4 to TRBJ2-7; TRBD1 aligns across 12 bases. Trimming removed 5 bases from V and 7 bases from J; junction bases left unmatched: 9. The CDR3 totals 15 residues. The CDR3 spells CASSHRDRGRREQYF. In nucleotides, the CDR3 is TGTGCCAGCAGTCACCGGGACAGGGGGCGCCGAGAGCAGTACTTC.

This clonotype was counted at least ten times. The chain uses TRBV5-1 and TRBJ2-5, with unresolved D. The V end was cut by 3 bases, the J end by 4 bases, with 7 bases between. CDR3 length: 12 amino acids. Germline V gene sequence: CDR1 SGHRS, CDR2 YFSETQ. In DNA form, the CDR3 reads TGCGCCAGCAGCTCCCGGTTAGAGACCCAGTACTTC. Protein product: CASSSRLETQYF. Together with reference TRBV5-1 and TRBJ2-5, the CDR3 gives the full variable domain: KAGVTQTPRYLIKTRGQQVTLSCSPISGHRSVSWYQQTPGQGLQFLFEYFSETQRNKGNFPGRFSGRQFSNSRSEMNVSTLELGDSALYLCASSSRLETQYFGPGTRLLVL.

Points on this clonotype: With a much larger clone just one base away, this may be a read error. J is TRBJ2-7 and V is TRBV4-3, with D maybe TRBD1 (6 bases). In germline, CDR1 is LGHNA, CDR2 YSLEER. The CDR3 totals 15 residues. For the CDR3, the DNA is TGCGCCAGCAGCCAAGGCACAGGGTTGGGCTACGAGCGGTACTTC. Translation gives CASSQGTGLGYERYF.

The J gene is TRBJ2-7, the V gene TRBV7-3, with 7 bases aligning to TRBD1. The CDR3 is made up of 16 amino acids. The ends lost 5 bases at V and 4 bases at J; junction bases unmatched: 14. Germline values: CDR1 SGHTA, CDR2 FQGTGA. DNA for the CDR3: TGTGCCAGCAGCCGAGGGGGCGGACCCCTCGGATACGAGCAGTACTTC. This sequence encodes CASSRGGGPLGYEQYF.